A single TCR beta chain is shown here with its context. Antigen: not known. The source of the sample is a study of cytomegalovirus exposure and HLA in healthy donors. Findings and caveats of the study: With DRB1 most and HLA-C fewest, TCR association rates differed between HLA loci in a later analysis.

Germline assignment: CDR1 SNHLY and CDR2 FYNNEI. V lost 7 bases, J lost 7 bases, and 6 bases stayed unmatched. There are 13 residues in the CDR3. The primer mix had 60 Vbeta and 13 Jbeta primers. Profiling relied on immunoSEQ multiplex PCR, and the TCRdb table lists in-frame clones only, not all of them. The sample has about 160,000 clones, 84% seen once. The sequence derives from a man aged 45-65 years in good health and CMV-seropositive. The source material was PBMCs. The chain is built from TRBV2 and TRBJ2-2; 7 nucleotides line up with TRBD1. As DNA, the CDR3 is TGTGCCAGCATGACAGGGTTAGACGGGGAGCTGTTTTTT. This sequence encodes CASMTGLDGELFF. Variable domain in full (rest from reference TRBV2 and TRBJ2-2): EPEVTQTPSHQVTQMGQEVILRCVPISNHLYFYWYRQILGQKVEFLVSFYNNEISEKSEIFDDQFSVERPDGSNFTLKIRSTKLEDSAMYFCASMTGLDGELFFGEGSRLTVL.